Listed here are 28 T cell receptor beta chains from one sample, sequenced in a study of CD8 T cells in ankylosing spondylitis. Findings and caveats of the study: Seemingly distinctive of ankylosing spondylitis blood was a TCR beta motif formed by eight highly homologous variants.

TCRdb re-derived calls from the 5' RACE reads in MiXCR, one entry per CDR3 protein. Among a few hundred thousand distinct CDR3 sequences listed, 15% to 20% were seen once. The antigens for these receptors are not known. The sample comprised blood, either unsorted or a sorted T cell fraction (not recorded which). These receptors came from a male donor with ankylosing spondylitis.

The rearrangement uses TRBV19 and TRBJ2-7, with D maybe TRBD2 (6 bases). The CDR3 length is 13 residues. V lost 2 bases to trimming and J lost 2 bases, with 7 bases between them. Germline CDR1 LNHDA, CDR2 SQIVND (reference sequence). CDR3 sequence reads: CASSISGAYEQYF. CDR3 in DNA: TGTGCCAGTAGTATATCGGGGGCCTACGAGCAGTACTTC.

This clonotype was seen a single time. The rearrangement uses TRBV12-3 or TRBV12-4 and TRBJ1-6, with D unclear. The CDR3 length is 22 residues. Deletions cut 3 bases from V and 8 bases from J, with 35 bases between. The CDR3 sequence: CASSFFGPTTPLHSKADSPLHF. The CDR3 DNA reads TGTGCCAGCAGTTTCTTTGGGCCGACTACCCCTCTCCATTCCAAGGCCGATTCACCCCTCCACTTT.

This clonotype was observed at least ten times. The gene calls are TRBV6-1 and TRBJ2-3; 7 bases agree with TRBD1. Losses at the gene ends were 7 bases for V and 0 bases for J; bases not matched to a gene: 10. Germline V lookup: CDR1 MNHNS, CDR2 SASEGT. The CDR3 has 16 amino acids. The CDR3 DNA follows: TGTGCCAGCAAACAAAACACAGGGGTTAGCACAGATACGCAGTATTTT. The encoded protein is CASKQNTGVSTDTQYF.

This clonotype was counted a few times. The genes are TRBV6-2 or TRBV6-3 and TRBJ2-3, with D unclear. The CDR3 is made up of 13 amino acids. Germline assignment: CDR1 MNHEY and CDR2 SVGEGT. The CDR3 reads CALGLTSTDTQYF. CDR3 nucleotide sequence: TGTGCGTTAGGGCTAACAAGCACAGATACGCAGTATTTT.

This chain connects TRBV4-1 to TRBJ1-6, with D perhaps matching TRBD1 (6 bases). Trimming took off 2 bases at V and 3 bases at J, with 11 bases between the two ends. This CDR3 is 16 amino acids long. The germline V gene encodes CDR1 MGHRA and CDR2 YSYEKL. In DNA form, the CDR3 reads TGCGCCAGCAGCCAAAATTTGGACAGCTATAATTCACCCCTCCACTTT. Translating gives CASSQNLDSYNSPLHF.

Ten or more counts support this clonotype. The chain joins TRBV5-6 to TRBJ2-7, with D maybe TRBD2 (7 bases). This CDR3 is built from 16 residues. V lost 0 bases and J lost 1, with 14 bases in between. Germline-derived CDR1 and CDR2 are SGHDT and YYEEEE. The CDR3 here is CASSLVGGGPSYEQYF. The CDR3 DNA is TGTGCCAGCAGCTTGGTAGGGGGAGGGCCTTCCTACGAGCAGTACTTC.

This clonotype has ten or more counts. The chain uses TRBV29-1 and TRBJ2-1; D may match TRBD1 or TRBD2 (5 bases each). The CDR3 consists of 14 residues. Germline-derived CDR1 and CDR2 are SQVTM and ANQGSEA. CDR3 nucleotides: TGCAGGGTCGGGACGGCGAGCTCCTACAATGAGCAGTTCTTC. This gives the protein CRVGTASSYNEQFF.

This clonotype occurred a few times. The V call is TRBV12-3 or TRBV12-4, the J call TRBJ2-7, with a weak D call TRBD1 (6 bases). V was clipped by 2 bases and J by 4 bases, with 9 bases between them. The CDR3 contains 13 residues. The chain's CDR3 is CASSLNRVYEQYF. The CDR3 DNA is TGTGCCAGCAGTTTAAACAGGGTATACGAGCAGTACTTC.

This rearrangement joins TRBV30 to TRBJ2-1; 10 positions agree with TRBD2. Germline V gene sequence: CDR1 GTSNPN, CDR2 SVGIG (reference sequence). V dropped 0 bases and J dropped 5; count of bases not matched to a gene: 1. The CDR3 runs 14 residues. The CDR3 DNA follows: TGTGCCTGGAGTGTGGGACTAGCGAACAATGAGCAGTTCTTC. It specifies CAWSVGLANNEQFF.

The chain recombines TRBV9 with TRBJ2-2; D might be TRBD2 (6 bases). Trimming left V 4 bases short and J 4 bases short, with 17 bases between. CDR1 SGDLS and CDR2 YYNGEE come from the germline V gene. The CDR3 extends over 16 amino acids. The CDR3 DNA follows: TGTGCCAGCAGCCCCTTTCGGGAGTCGGGCACCGGGGAGCTGTTTTTT. This gives the protein CASSPFRESGTGELFF.

This clonotype occurred many times. The rearrangement links TRBV7-2 to TRBJ1-2; D not resolved. Germline V gives CDR1 SGHTA, CDR2 FQGNSA. Trimming removed 5 bases at V and 1 base at J, with 5 bases between. This CDR3 has 12 residues. CDR3 loop: CASSPSNYGYTF. CDR3 bases: TGTGCCAGCAGCCCCAGTAACTATGGCTACACCTTC.

This clonotype was counted between two and nine times. This chain uses TRBV27 with TRBJ2-1; TRBD2 matches at 10 bases. The junction had 17 bases not matched to a gene; V was cut back by 6 bases and J by 6 bases. This CDR3 spans 18 amino acids. Per germline, CDR1 MNHEY and CDR2 SMNVEV (reference sequence). Here the CDR3 reads CASSGLAASGFGINEQFF. CDR3 bases: TGTGCCAGCAGCGGACTAGCGGCATCAGGGTTTGGTATCAATGAGCAGTTCTTC.

The genes are TRBV5-1 and TRBJ2-7; TRBD2 agrees at 8 bases. The germline CDR1 and CDR2 sequences are SGHRS and YFSETQ. The CDR3 extends over 15 amino acids. V lost 3 bases, J lost 6 bases, and 11 bases stayed unmatched. The DNA for the CDR3 is TGCGCCAGCAGCTCCTTCGCGGCTAGCGGGTCCGAGCAGTACTTC. Its protein product is CASSSFAASGSEQYF.

The chain couples TRBV28 to TRBJ2-1, with TRBD1 identical over 7 bases. Germline CDR1 MDHEN, CDR2 SYDVKM. The CDR3 contains 15 residues. After removal of 6 bases from V and 5 bases from J, the junction contained 10 bases not matched to a gene. CDR3 sequence: CASRSRDRVHNEQFF. The DNA for the CDR3 is TGTGCCAGCAGGTCTCGTGACAGGGTACACAATGAGCAGTTCTTC.

The J gene is TRBJ2-7, the V gene TRBV9, with 9 bases matching TRBD2. Germline CDR1 and CDR2: SGDLS and YYNGEE. J gave up 3 bases and V 3 bases, and 1 base lay outside the gene matches. This CDR3 contains 13 residues. In nucleotides, the CDR3 is TGTGCCAGCAGCGGTAGCGGGAGCTACGAGCAGTACTTC. This translates into CASSGSGSYEQYF. The whole variable domain, filled in from reference TRBV9 and TRBJ2-7, reads DSGVTQTPKHLITATGQRVTLRCSPRSGDLSVYWYQQSLDQGLQFLIQYYNGEERAKGNILERFSAQQFPDLHSELNLSSLELGDSALYFCASSGSGSYEQYFGPGTRLTVT.

This clonotype was seen at least ten times. The V and J genes are TRBV29-1 and TRBJ2-2, with D tentatively TRBD2 (6 bases). This CDR3 has 21 residues. Trimming left V 2 bases short and J 0 bases short, with 28 bases between. From germline, CDR1 is SQVTM and CDR2 ANQGSEA. The CDR3: CSVEFSPRRLDHITNTGELFF. For the CDR3, the DNA is TGCAGCGTTGAATTTTCCCCCAGGAGACTAGACCATATAACGAACACCGGGGAGCTGTTTTTT.

This clonotype was detected only a few times. The chain is built from TRBV29-1 and TRBJ1-6, with D unresolved. The V gene lost 6 bases and the J gene lost 8 bases, with 14 bases spanning the gap. Germline CDR1 SQVTM, CDR2 ANQGSEA. This CDR3 has 13 amino acids. The CDR3 region is CSVADTGDSPLHF. As DNA, the CDR3 is TGCAGCGTCGCCGACACCGGGGATTCACCCCTCCACTTT.

The chain carries TRBV7-9 and TRBJ1-2, with 7 bases that match TRBD1. The CDR3 is made up of 13 amino acids. The V gene's germline CDR1 is SEHNR and CDR2 FQNEAQ (reference sequence). Losses at the gene ends were 1 base for V and 7 bases for J; bases not matched to a gene: 3. The CDR3 coding sequence is TGTGCCAGCAGCTTAGGACAGGGAATTGGCTACACCTTC. It translates to CASSLGQGIGYTF. The full variable domain, with the rest looked up from reference TRBV7-9 and TRBJ1-2, is DTGVSQNPRHKITKRGQNVTFRCDPISEHNRLYWYRQTLGQGPEFLTYFQNEAQLEKSRLLSDRFSAERPKGSFSTLEIQRTEQGDSAMYLCASSLGQGIGYTFGSGTRLTVV.

The rearrangement links TRBV12-5 to TRBJ2-1, with 7 bases that match TRBD1. Germline V gene data show CDR1 as LGHNT and CDR2 as FRNRAP. J was trimmed by 6 bases and V by 3 bases; bases with no gene match: 8. The CDR3 covers 15 residues. CDR3 protein: CASGFYGPGGNEQFF. The CDR3 DNA sequence: TGTGCTAGTGGTTTTTACGGGCCAGGGGGCAATGAGCAGTTCTTC.

In its sample, this clonotype was seen a few times. The chain recombines TRBV27 with TRBJ2-6; D possibly corresponds to TRBD1 (6 bases). Trimming pared 3 bases from V and 0 bases from J, leaving 18 bases between. This CDR3 is 19 amino acids long. In germline, CDR1 is MNHEY, CDR2 SMNVEV (reference sequence). The CDR3 is CASSFDPGDIVSGANVLTF. CDR3 bases: TGTGCCAGCAGTTTCGACCCAGGGGACATTGTCTCTGGGGCCAACGTCCTGACTTTC.

The sample holds a few counts of this clonotype. The rearrangement uses TRBV15 and TRBJ2-7; no clear D gene. The CDR3 sequence is 15 residues long. Between the trimmed V and J ends, which lost 0 bases and 3 bases, there was a span of 12 bases. Germline values: CDR1 LNHNV, CDR2 YYDKDF (reference sequence). The CDR3 sequence is CATSRDLKALYEQYF. The CDR3 bases are TGTGCCACCAGCAGAGATTTAAAGGCACTCTACGAGCAGTACTTC.

This clonotype occurred a few times. The V gene is TRBV4-3, the J gene TRBJ1-1, with a possible D match to TRBD1 (6 bases). CDR1 is LGHNA, CDR2 YSLEER, per germline. Deletions cut 1 base from V and 1 base from J, with 16 bases between. CDR3 length: 17 amino acids. CDR3 protein: CASSQGSGGDRNTEAFF. The CDR3 coding sequence is TGCGCCAGCAGCCAAGGTTCCGGGGGCGACCGGAACACTGAAGCTTTCTTT.

The rearrangement joins TRBV12-3 or TRBV12-4 to TRBJ2-7; 10 bases agree with TRBD1. The J segment lost 2 bases and the V segment lost 5 bases, leaving 18 bases of the junction unmatched. CDR3 size: 19 residues. The CDR3 sequence: CASSHPGQGFLGHTYEQYF. CDR3 sequence (DNA): TGTGCCAGCAGTCACCCGGGACAGGGGTTTTTGGGGCATACCTACGAGCAGTACTTC.

The V call is TRBV2, the J call TRBJ2-7; tentatively, D is TRBD2 (6 bases). V lost 10 bases and J 2 bases, leaving 12 bases between the germline ends. Germline V CDR1 and CDR2: SNHLY, FYNNEI. This CDR3 region has 12 residues. For the CDR3, the DNA is TGTGCCACTGGCGGGGCCCCCTACGAGCAGTACTTC. Translated: CATGGAPYEQYF.

This chain connects TRBV29-1 to TRBJ2-7; 12 bases match TRBD2. The germline V gene encodes CDR1 SQVTM and CDR2 ANQGSEA. Unmatched junction bases numbered 6, after V lost 5 bases and J lost 4 bases. CDR3 length: 14 residues. The CDR3 DNA follows: TGCAGCGTTACCCCGACTAGCGGGGGATACGAGCAGTACTTC. Its protein product is CSVTPTSGGYEQYF.

This clonotype came up a few times. This chain joins TRBV13 and TRBJ2-7; possible D gene TRBD1, 5 bases. Germline CDR1 reads PRHDT; CDR2 reads FYEKMQ (reference sequence). This CDR3 contains 14 residues. Trimming stripped 0 bases from V and 3 bases from J, with 9 bases between. Here the CDR3 reads CASSLGSGIYEQYF. CDR3 nucleotide sequence: TGTGCCAGCAGCTTAGGGTCAGGGATCTACGAGCAGTACTTC.

The table lists this clonotype with many counts. V is TRBV5-6 and J is TRBJ2-7, with a possible D match to TRBD2 (5 bases). Germline CDR1 is SGHDT and CDR2 is YYEEEE. The CDR3 has 14 amino acids. Trimming took 0 bases from V and 0 from J, leaving 7 bases between them. Here the CDR3 DNA reads TGTGCCAGCAGCTTGGGGGGAGTCTCCTACGAGCAGTACTTC. Translated: CASSLGGVSYEQYF.

In its sample, this clonotype was seen once. The chain carries TRBV2 and TRBJ2-7; the D is unclear. Germline CDR1 and CDR2: SNHLY and FYNNEI. Trimming left V 3 bases short and J 2 bases short, with 14 bases between. CDR3 length equals 15 residues. Written as DNA, the CDR3 is TGTGCCAGCAGTGAGTCGGCAGGCAAGACCTACGAGCAGTACTTC. Translation: CASSESAGKTYEQYF.